Shown below are 28 T cell receptor beta chains from a single sample sequenced in a study of somatic mutations in cytotoxic T cells in rheumatoid arthritis. TCRdb's table, derived via immunoSEQ multiplex PCR, lists solely in-frame clones and lacks some. Among under 30,000 clones listed, around 74% were seen once. Material: CD8+ T cells sorted from blood. The receptor source for this set is a woman in her late teens or twenties in good health.

Here the CDR3 DNA reads TGTGCCAGCAGCGGGACAGGGCTGAACACTGAAGCTTTCTTT. Its protein is CASSGTGLNTEAFF. The chain links TRBV9 to TRBJ1-1; 8 nucleotides match TRBD1. V lost 3 bases to trimming and J lost 0 bases; unmatched junction nucleotides: 1. The CDR3 has 14 residues. Germline CDR1 reads SGDLS; CDR2 reads YYNGEE.

The rearrangement joins TRBV30 to TRBJ2-1, with 8 bases fitting TRBD2. The germline CDR1 and CDR2 sequences are GTSNPN and SVGIG (reference sequence). V shed 8 bases, J shed 3 bases, and the junction held 6 bases outside the gene matches. The CDR3 length is 13 residues. Here the CDR3 DNA reads TGTGCCGGATGGCGGGGGGACTACAATGAGCAGTTCTTC. Its translation is CAGWRGDYNEQFF.

The V gene is TRBV28, the J gene TRBJ2-1, with D unclear. There are 16 residues in the CDR3. With 4 bases removed from V and 1 base from J, the gap between germline ends came to 14 bases. The germline gives CDR1 MDHEN, CDR2 SYDVKM. The CDR3 bases are TGTGCCAGCAGTTCACCCGACCCAGGTTCCTACAATGAGCAGTTCTTC. This translates into CASSSPDPGSYNEQFF.

This chain links TRBV10-1 with TRBJ2-5; 8 bases line up with TRBD2. This CDR3 is built from 16 residues. With 3 bases clipped from V and 5 bases from J, the junction kept 11 bases outside the gene matches. The germline V gene has CDR1 WNHNN and CDR2 SYGVQD (reference sequence). This CDR3 reads CASSDHREGLGETQYF. CDR3 nucleotide sequence: TGCGCCAGCAGTGATCACCGGGAGGGCCTAGGGGAGACCCAGTACTTC.

The J gene is TRBJ2-7, the V gene TRBV7-9, with D hard to call. The CDR3 is 13 residues long. With 5 bases removed from V and 3 bases from J, the gap between germline ends came to 11 bases. The germline V gene has CDR1 SEHNR and CDR2 FQNEAQ (reference sequence). For the CDR3, the DNA is TGTGCCAGCAGCCTGGGCCCTGACTACGAGCAGTACGTC. This gives the protein CASSLGPDYEQYV.

A few counts support this clone. The V gene is TRBV5-1, the J gene TRBJ2-7, with D perhaps matching TRBD1 (6 bases). This CDR3 has 14 residues. Germline V gives CDR1 SGHRS, CDR2 YFSETQ. V lost 4 bases and J 1 base, leaving 12 bases between the germline ends. CDR3 bases: TGCGCCAGCAGCCCTTCAACAGGGTCCTACGAGCAGTACTTC. Its protein product is CASSPSTGSYEQYF. The full variable domain, with the rest looked up from reference TRBV5-1 and TRBJ2-7, is KAGVTQTPRYLIKTRGQQVTLSCSPISGHRSVSWYQQTPGQGLQFLFEYFSETQRNKGNFPGRFSGRQFSNSRSEMNVSTLELGDSALYLCASSPSTGSYEQYFGPGTRLTVT.

The gene calls are TRBV27 and TRBJ2-5; weak D call: TRBD1 (5 bases). The CDR3 is made up of 13 amino acids. V dropped 3 bases and J dropped 4 bases, with 9 bases sitting between them. CDR1 MNHEY and CDR2 SMNVEV come from the germline V gene (reference sequence). The chain's CDR3 is CASSLTDTETQYF. Written as DNA, the CDR3 is TGTGCCAGCAGTTTGACAGATACAGAGACCCAGTACTTC.

V gene TRBV7-9 combines with J gene TRBJ2-5; D unresolved. Germline loops: CDR1 SEHNR, CDR2 FQNEAQ (reference sequence). The CDR3 has 13 amino acids. Trimming stripped 4 bases from V and 2 bases from J, with 8 bases between. CDR3 sequence: CASSYSYQETQYF. CDR3 in DNA: TGTGCCAGCAGCTACAGTTATCAAGAGACCCAGTACTTC.

The chain employs TRBV7-9 and TRBJ1-2; D may be TRBD1 (5 bases). The CDR3 consists of 16 residues. Looked up from germline, CDR1 is SEHNR and CDR2 is FQNEAQ (reference sequence). The ends were cut back, 5 bases at V and 3 bases at J, with 19 bases in the middle. CDR3 in amino acids: CASSPEGPGYDYGYTF. The CDR3 coding sequence is TGTGCCAGCAGCCCCGAGGGGCCCGGGTATGACTATGGCTACACCTTC.

This clone is medium-sized within its sample. The CDR3 spells CARGGGVGGYEQYF. The DNA of the CDR3 is TGTGCCAGGGGGGGAGGAGTGGGCGGCTACGAGCAGTACTTC. The chain uses TRBV2 and TRBJ2-7; D perhaps matches TRBD2 (6 bases). Germline V gene data show CDR1 as SNHLY and CDR2 as FYNNEI. The CDR3 extends over 14 amino acids. Trimming removed 9 bases from V and 3 bases from J, with 18 bases in between.

V is TRBV7-6 and J is TRBJ2-1, with 7 bases fitting TRBD2. The junction had 12 bases not matched to a gene; V was cut back by 4 bases and J by 3 bases. CDR1 is SGHVS, CDR2 FNYEAQ, per germline. This CDR3 is 17 amino acids long. The CDR3 loop reads CASSSSSGTSFYNEQFF. The CDR3 DNA sequence: TGTGCCAGCAGCTCATCGAGCGGGACTTCCTTCTACAATGAGCAGTTCTTC.

In this sample, this clone turned up a few times. V usage is TRBV19 and J usage is TRBJ1-1; D is perhaps TRBD1 (5 bases). The germline V and J ends were trimmed by 4 bases and 4 bases, with 10 bases remaining between them. CDR1 is LNHDA and CDR2 is SQIVND in the germline V gene (reference sequence). CDR3 size: 13 residues. CDR3 sequence reads: CASSKAGFTEAFF. In nucleotides, the CDR3 is TGTGCCAGTAGTAAGGCAGGGTTCACTGAAGCTTTCTTT. The whole variable domain, filled in from reference TRBV19 and TRBJ1-1, reads DGGITQSPKYLFRKEGQNVTLSCEQNLNHDAMYWYRQDPGQGLRLIYYSQIVNDFQKGDIAEGYSVSREKKESFPLTVTSAQKNPTAFYLCASSKAGFTEAFFGQGTRLTVV.

The V gene is TRBV5-4, the J gene TRBJ1-1, with TRBD1 matching over 7 bases. The CDR3 is 14 residues long. V shed 0 bases, J shed 2 bases, and the junction held 1 base outside the gene matches. Germline CDR1 and CDR2: SGHNT and YYREEE (reference sequence). The CDR3 DNA is TGTGCCAGCAGCTTGGACAGGGGCAACACTGAAGCTTTCTTT. Amino acids: CASSLDRGNTEAFF. Complete variable domain (other parts from reference TRBV5-4 and TRBJ1-1): ETGVTQSPTHLIKTRGQQVTLRCSSQSGHNTVSWYQQALGQGPQFIFQYYREEENGRGNFPPRFSGLQFPNYSSELNVNALELDDSALYLCASSLDRGNTEAFFGQGTRLTVV.

The chain has TRBV5-1 and TRBJ2-2; 8 bases map to TRBD2. Per the germline V gene, CDR1 is SGHRS and CDR2 is YFSETQ. The J segment lost 8 bases and the V segment lost 4 bases, leaving 13 bases of the junction unmatched. The CDR3 spans 16 residues. CDR3 in amino acids: CASSPEGGLVSGELFF. In DNA, the CDR3 is TGCGCCAGCAGCCCCGAGGGGGGACTAGTTTCTGGGGAGCTGTTTTTT.

The sample holds a few counts of this clone. This sequence joins TRBV9 and TRBJ1-6; tentative D call: TRBD1 (6 bases). V lost 0 bases, J lost 9 bases, and 13 bases lay in between. CDR3 size: 15 residues. Germline CDR1 is SGDLS and CDR2 is YYNGEE. The CDR3 loop is CASSVEVQGSSPLHF. In DNA form, the CDR3 reads TGTGCCAGCAGCGTAGAAGTTCAGGGGAGTTCACCCCTCCACTTT.

This clone was picked up a small number of times. This chain links TRBV10-1 with TRBJ1-2; 9 bases align to TRBD1. Germline loops: CDR1 WNHNN, CDR2 SYGVQD (reference sequence). Germline trimming cut 3 bases from V and 11 bases from J; bases unmatched to any gene: 4. The CDR3 extends over 12 amino acids. CDR3 bases: TGCGCCAGCAGTGACTCCGGGACAGGGTACACCTTC. Its translation is CASSDSGTGYTF.

The chain recombines TRBV4-2 with TRBJ2-5; 11 bases map to TRBD2. From germline, CDR1 is LGHNA and CDR2 YNFKEQ. CDR3 length: 16 residues. Trimming took 4 bases from V and 4 from J; bases not matched to a gene: 8. The CDR3 protein is CASSRWASGGLETQYF. The CDR3 DNA reads as TGTGCCAGCAGCCGGTGGGCTAGCGGGGGGTTAGAGACCCAGTACTTC.

The chain is built from TRBV29-1 and TRBJ2-1; D possibly corresponds to TRBD2 (5 bases). V gave up 4 bases and J gave up 6 bases, with 10 bases separating them. Germline loops: CDR1 SQVTM, CDR2 ANQGSEA. The CDR3 is 12 residues long. CDR3 protein: CSVVMGSNEQFF. In DNA, the CDR3 is TGCAGCGTTGTGATGGGGAGCAATGAGCAGTTCTTC.

V is TRBV30 and J is TRBJ2-6; TRBD2 might be the D (6 bases). CDR1 is GTSNPN, CDR2 SVGIG, per germline (reference sequence). CDR3 size: 18 residues. The V end lost 4 bases, the J end lost 0 bases, and 19 bases lay between the germline ends. The CDR3 sequence is CAWTKLRDLRSGANVLTF. In nucleotides, the CDR3 is TGTGCCTGGACTAAACTTAGGGACTTACGCTCTGGGGCCAACGTCCTGACTTTC.

This clone turned up a few times. V is TRBV2 and J is TRBJ1-2, with a possible D match to TRBD1 (6 bases). CDR1 and CDR2 from the germline V gene are SNHLY and FYNNEI. Deletions cut 7 bases from V and 5 bases from J, with 23 bases between. The CDR3 sequence is 16 residues long. The CDR3 region is CASTRTVAVYGYGYTF. In DNA form, the CDR3 reads TGTGCCAGCACAAGGACAGTGGCCGTTTATGGGTATGGCTACACCTTC.

The chain employs TRBV30 and TRBJ2-3; maybe TRBD2 (5 bases). The CDR3 consists of 15 residues. CDR1 is GTSNPN and CDR2 is SVGIG in the germline V gene (reference sequence). With 0 bases removed from V and 2 bases from J, the gap between germline ends came to 12 bases. CDR3 loop: CAWSVTDGVTDTQYF. The CDR3 DNA follows: TGTGCCTGGAGTGTTACGGACGGGGTCACAGATACGCAGTATTTT.

This clone occurred once. The V and J genes are TRBV11-2 and TRBJ1-1, with D tentatively TRBD1 (5 bases). The CDR3 is 15 amino acids. The V and J ends lost 5 bases and 0 bases respectively, with 13 bases between them. Germline loops: CDR1 SGHAT, CDR2 FQNNGV. Here the CDR3 reads CASSRPTDMNTEAFF. The CDR3 nucleotides read TGTGCCAGCAGCCGACCGACAGATATGAACACTGAAGCTTTCTTT. Complete variable domain (other parts from reference TRBV11-2 and TRBJ1-1): EAGVAQSPRYKIIEKRQSVAFWCNPISGHATLYWYQQILGQGPKLLIQFQNNGVVDDSQLPKDRFSAERLKGVDSTLKIQPAKLEDSAVYLCASSRPTDMNTEAFFGQGTRLTVV.

The chain has TRBV5-1 and TRBJ2-5; 9 positions agree with TRBD1. Germline V gives CDR1 SGHRS, CDR2 YFSETQ. The CDR3 has 16 residues. Trimming took 0 bases from V and 2 from J; bases not matched to a gene: 5. CDR3 sequence: CASSLEQGAPQETQYF. The CDR3 DNA sequence: TGCGCCAGCAGCTTGGAACAGGGGGCCCCTCAAGAGACCCAGTACTTC.

This clone appeared a single time. This sequence joins TRBV28 and TRBJ1-1; TRBD1 aligns across 9 bases. The CDR3 has 15 residues. Germline V gene sequence: CDR1 MDHEN, CDR2 SYDVKM. J was trimmed by 5 bases and V by 4 bases; bases with no gene match: 8. The CDR3 protein is CASSSPGQGRTEAFF. The CDR3 bases are TGTGCCAGCAGTTCCCCAGGACAGGGGAGAACTGAAGCTTTCTTT.

The chain employs TRBV9 and TRBJ2-6, with D unclear. This CDR3 has 14 amino acids. CDR1 is SGDLS and CDR2 is YYNGEE in the germline V gene. V was cut by 0 bases and J by 4 bases, with 5 bases left in between. The CDR3 sequence: CASSVDGGANVLTF. The CDR3 DNA follows: TGTGCCAGCAGCGTAGATGGCGGGGCCAACGTCCTGACTTTC.

The chain uses TRBV27 and TRBJ1-5, with 9 bases fitting TRBD1. CDR3 size: 14 residues. The trim removed 5 bases at V and 6 bases at J, leaving 5 bases unmatched. The germline CDR1 and CDR2 sequences are MNHEY and SMNVEV (reference sequence). This CDR3 reads CASSIGQGFQPQHF. The CDR3 region has the DNA TGTGCCAGCAGTATAGGACAGGGGTTTCAGCCCCAGCATTTT.

V is TRBV10-1 and J is TRBJ1-1, with D uncertain. Trimming stripped 0 bases from V and 5 bases from J, with 13 bases between. The germline V gene has CDR1 WNHNN and CDR2 SYGVQD (reference sequence). The CDR3 runs to 15 residues. The CDR3 nucleotides are TGCGCCAGCAGTGAGTCGGCCATAAGAGGGACTGAAGCTTTCTTT. This gives the protein CASSESAIRGTEAFF.

The rearrangement uses TRBV9 and TRBJ1-2; D possibly corresponds to TRBD1 (6 bases). V was cut by 2 bases and J by 6 bases, with 20 bases left in between. The CDR3 length is 16 residues. CDR1 is SGDLS and CDR2 is YYNGEE in the germline V gene. This chain's CDR3 is CASSVQNRALIHGYTF. CDR3 DNA sequence: TGTGCCAGCAGCGTGCAGAACAGGGCACTCATACATGGCTACACCTTC.